This T cell receptor beta chain was recorded in a study of T cell changes during pregnancy in multiple sclerosis. Trimming removed 4 bases from V and 6 bases from J; junction bases left unmatched: 7. CDR1 and CDR2 (germline): SGHDT, YYEEEE. The CDR3 is made up of 15 amino acids. TCRdb keeps only in-frame clones here, not all; method: immunoSEQ multiplex PCR. The profile covers 30,000 to 40,000 clones, with around 92% appearing a single time and about 8.3% taken by the ten largest. The chain uses TRBV5-6 and TRBJ2-2, with 9 bases aligning to TRBD1. The sequence came from a female donor with multiple sclerosis, enrolled in a pregnancy study. The material sequenced was CD8+ T cells from peripheral blood mononuclear cells, taken in the third trimester of pregnancy. This chain's CDR3 is CASSAGTGSAGELFF. The CDR3 DNA follows: TGTGCCAGCAGCGCCGGGACAGGGAGTGCCGGGGAGCTGTTTTTT.